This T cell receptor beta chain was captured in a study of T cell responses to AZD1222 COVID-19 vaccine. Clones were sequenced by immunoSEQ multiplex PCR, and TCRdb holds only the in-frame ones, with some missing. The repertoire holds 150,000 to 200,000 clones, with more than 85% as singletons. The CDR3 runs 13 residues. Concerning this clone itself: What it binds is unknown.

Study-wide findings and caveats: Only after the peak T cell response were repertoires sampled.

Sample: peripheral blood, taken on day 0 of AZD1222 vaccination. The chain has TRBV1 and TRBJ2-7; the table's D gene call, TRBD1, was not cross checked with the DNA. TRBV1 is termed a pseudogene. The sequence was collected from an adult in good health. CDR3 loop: CTSSWDRGYEQYF. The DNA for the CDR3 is TGCACCAGCAGCTGGGACAGGGGTTACGAGCAGTACTTC.